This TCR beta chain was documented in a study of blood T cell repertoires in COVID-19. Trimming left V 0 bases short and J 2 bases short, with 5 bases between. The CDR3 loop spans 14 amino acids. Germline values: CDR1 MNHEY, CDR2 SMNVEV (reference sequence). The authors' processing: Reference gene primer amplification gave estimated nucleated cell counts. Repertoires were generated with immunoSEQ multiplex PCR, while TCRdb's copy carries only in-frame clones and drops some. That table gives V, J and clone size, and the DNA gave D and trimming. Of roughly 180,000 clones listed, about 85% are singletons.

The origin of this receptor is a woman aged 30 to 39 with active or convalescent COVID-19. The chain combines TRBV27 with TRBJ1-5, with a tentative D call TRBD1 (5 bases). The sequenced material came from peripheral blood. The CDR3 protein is CASSLSRGNQPQHF. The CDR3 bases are TGTGCCAGCAGTTTATCCAGGGGCAATCAGCCCCAGCATTTT.